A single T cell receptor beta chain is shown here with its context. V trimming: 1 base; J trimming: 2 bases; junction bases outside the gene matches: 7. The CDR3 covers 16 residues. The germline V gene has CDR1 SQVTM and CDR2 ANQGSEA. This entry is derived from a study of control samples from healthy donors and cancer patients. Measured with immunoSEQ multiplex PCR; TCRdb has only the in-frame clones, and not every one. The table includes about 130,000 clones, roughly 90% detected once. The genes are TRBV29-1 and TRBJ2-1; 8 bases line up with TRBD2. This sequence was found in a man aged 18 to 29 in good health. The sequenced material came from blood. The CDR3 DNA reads TGCAGCGTTGAAGGTTCTCAGACTAGCGCCTACAATGAGCAGTTCTTC. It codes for CSVEGSQTSAYNEQFF.